The 26 T cell receptor beta chains below all came from one sample that was sequenced in a study of blood T cell repertoires in COVID-19. Method: immunoSEQ multiplex PCR; TCRdb's copy keeps in-frame clones and lacks some. The data contain roughly 28,000 clones, over 75% of them singletons. The sample was peripheral blood. The receptors were gathered from a woman between 65 and 79 years old with active or convalescent COVID-19.

The J gene is TRBJ1-2, the V gene TRBV7-8; TRBD1 might be the D (6 bases). CDR3 size: 18 residues. Deletions cut 5 bases from V and 0 bases from J, with 22 bases between. Germline V gene lookup returns CDR1 SGHVS and CDR2 FQNEAQ. The CDR3 region is CASSRDPPDRAANYGYTF. DNA for the CDR3: TGTGCCAGCAGCCGAGACCCACCGGACAGAGCCGCTAACTATGGCTACACCTTC.

This chain uses TRBV30 with TRBJ2-1; no definite D call. Trimming removed 0 bases at V and 10 bases at J, with 10 bases between. Per germline, CDR1 GTSNPN and CDR2 SVGIG (reference sequence). CDR3 size: 12 residues. In DNA, the CDR3 is TGTGCCTGGAGTGTACGGAGTCCCGAGCAGTTCTTC. Its translation is CAWSVRSPEQFF.

This chain links TRBV6-1 with TRBJ2-1; TRBD1 agrees at 8 bases. Trimming at V came to 4 bases and at J to 5 bases, leaving 13 bases not matched to a gene. The germline gives CDR1 MNHNS, CDR2 SASEGT. The CDR3 runs 17 residues. CDR3 bases: TGTGCCAGCAGTGCGCGCCCCCCAGGGACAGGAAACAATGAGCAGTTCTTC. It is translated as CASSARPPGTGNNEQFF.

This chain links TRBV7-2 with TRBJ1-1, with 8 bases fitting TRBD1. This CDR3 region has 15 residues. The ends lost 1 base at V and 5 bases at J; junction bases unmatched: 6. Per germline, CDR1 SGHTA and CDR2 FQGNSA. CDR3 protein: CASSLGQGARTEAFF. In DNA, the CDR3 is TGTGCCAGCAGCTTAGGTCAGGGGGCAAGAACTGAAGCTTTCTTT.

The rearrangement links TRBV7-2 to TRBJ2-3, with 9 bases aligning to TRBD2. This CDR3 contains 12 residues. Germline V CDR1 and CDR2: SGHTA, FQGNSA. For the CDR3, the DNA is TGTGCTGTGGCACTAGCGGGAGATACGCAGTATTTT. Protein sequence: CAVALAGDTQYF.

CDR3 DNA sequence: TGTGCCACCAGCAGAGACCTAAATTACAGGGCCGGGTCCTACGAGCAGTACTTC. Amino acids: CATSRDLNYRAGSYEQYF. The chain joins TRBV15 to TRBJ2-7, with D tentatively TRBD1 (6 bases). Germline CDR1 reads LNHNV; CDR2 reads YYDKDF (reference sequence). This CDR3 is built from 18 residues. Between the trimmed V and J ends, which lost 0 bases and 1 base, there was a span of 19 bases.

The genes are TRBV24-1 and TRBJ2-2; TRBD2 aligns across 10 bases. Germline CDR1 reads KGHDR; CDR2 reads SFDVKD. The V gene end was trimmed by 3 bases and the J gene end by 4 bases; junction bases not matched to a gene: 7. The CDR3 length is 17 residues. The CDR3 reads CATSDPASGSFTGELFF. CDR3 DNA: TGTGCCACCAGTGATCCCGCTAGCGGGAGTTTCACCGGGGAGCTGTTTTTT.

The chain carries TRBV21-1 and TRBJ2-7; no check of the table's D call, TRBD2, against the DNA was made. TRBV21-1 is reported as a pseudogene. The CDR3 covers 12 residues. CDR3 protein: CASSSCVYEQYF. DNA of the CDR3: TGTGCCAGCAGCTCCTGCGTCTACGAGCAGTACTTC.

CDR3 DNA sequence: TGTGCCAGCAGCTTGGGTCTAGAATTAACAGATACGCAGTATTTT. The encoded protein is CASSLGLELTDTQYF. The chain joins TRBV5-4 to TRBJ2-3; D uncertain. The CDR3 runs to 15 residues. CDR1 SGHNT and CDR2 YYREEE come from the germline V gene (reference sequence). V was shortened by 0 bases and J by 3 bases, with 11 bases between the two germline ends.

The rearrangement joins TRBV5-1 to TRBJ2-1; 11 positions agree with TRBD2. The CDR3 length is 18 residues. Germline CDR1 and CDR2: SGHRS and YFSETQ. V shed 0 bases, J shed 4 bases, and the junction held 9 bases outside the gene matches. The CDR3 DNA follows: TGCGCCAGCAGCTTGGAAAACTTAGCGGGAGGGCCTTACAATGAGCAGTTCTTC. Residues: CASSLENLAGGPYNEQFF.

This chain uses TRBV19 with TRBJ2-1, with 7 positions matching TRBD2. CDR1 is LNHDA, CDR2 SQIVND, per germline (reference sequence). The CDR3 totals 14 residues. Losses at the gene ends were 6 bases for V and 14 bases for J; bases not matched to a gene: 16. CDR3 in DNA: TGTGCCAGTAGCTGGAGGCTAGCGGAACCCTCGGAGTTCTTC. Translating it yields CASSWRLAEPSEFF.

This clone was seen once. This sequence joins TRBV6-5 and TRBJ1-4, with TRBD1 as a possible D gene (5 bases). The germline V gene has CDR1 MNHEY and CDR2 SVGAGI. The CDR3 is made up of 15 amino acids. With 5 bases removed from V and 0 bases from J, the gap between germline ends came to 10 bases. The CDR3 region is CASSTGFATNEKLFF. As DNA, the CDR3 is TGTGCCAGCAGTACAGGTTTTGCAACTAATGAAAAACTGTTTTTT.

This chain uses TRBV7-8 with TRBJ2-5, with TRBD2 identical over 10 bases. Germline V CDR1 and CDR2: SGHVS, FQNEAQ. CDR3 length: 16 residues. Losses at the gene ends were 4 bases for V and 1 base for J; bases not matched to a gene: 6. The DNA for the CDR3 is TGTGCCAGCAGCTCCGGACTAGCGGTGGTCCAAGAGACCCAGTACTTC. Translating it yields CASSSGLAVVQETQYF.

This clone was observed a single time. The chain has TRBV11-1 and TRBJ1-1; D ambiguous. The CDR3 contains 15 residues. CDR1 SGHAT and CDR2 FQDESV come from the germline V gene (reference sequence). V was pared by 1 base and J by 5 bases, with 14 bases between. The CDR3 loop reads CASSLGWTAGTEAFF. The CDR3 coding sequence is TGTGCCAGCAGCTTAGGATGGACGGCGGGGACTGAAGCTTTCTTT.

The gene calls are TRBV3-1 (or the pseudogene TRBV3-2) and TRBJ1-5; perhaps TRBD1 as D (5 bases). Germline loops: CDR1 LGHDT, CDR2 YNNKEL (reference sequence). The ends were cut back, 4 bases at V and 4 bases at J, with 11 bases in the middle. The CDR3 is 14 residues long. The CDR3 bases are TGTGCCAGCAGCCCTCAGGGTGGGAATCAGCCCCAGCATTTT. Its translation: CASSPQGGNQPQHF.

J is TRBJ2-1 and V is TRBV5-1; 11 bases fit TRBD2. Germline trimming cut 7 bases from V and 8 bases from J; bases unmatched to any gene: 11. This CDR3 is built from 15 residues. Germline V gene data show CDR1 as SGHRS and CDR2 as YFSETQ. CDR3 amino acids: CASGTTSGGRYEQFF. CDR3 in DNA: TGCGCCAGCGGAACAACTAGCGGGGGACGGTATGAGCAGTTCTTC. The full variable domain, rest sourced from reference TRBV5-1 and TRBJ2-1, is KAGVTQTPRYLIKTRGQQVTLSCSPISGHRSVSWYQQTPGQGLQFLFEYFSETQRNKGNFPGRFSGRQFSNSRSEMNVSTLELGDSALYLCASGTTSGGRYEQFFGPGTRLTVL.

The chain joins TRBV2 to TRBJ1-6; D is ambiguous. V was clipped by 2 bases and J by 1 base, with 12 bases between them. CDR1 is SNHLY and CDR2 is FYNNEI in the germline V gene. The CDR3 has 17 amino acids. CDR3 coding DNA: TGTGCCAGCAGTGAAACCACCTCTCGGTCCTATAATTCACCCCTCCACTTT. Protein product: CASSETTSRSYNSPLHF. The variable domain in full, completed from reference TRBV2 and TRBJ1-6, reads EPEVTQTPSHQVTQMGQEVILRCVPISNHLYFYWYRQILGQKVEFLVSFYNNEISEKSEIFDDQFSVERPDGSNFTLKIRSTKLEDSAMYFCASSETTSRSYNSPLHFGNGTRLTVT.

This clone was seen only once. The J gene is TRBJ1-2, the V gene TRBV7-9; perhaps TRBD1 as D (5 bases). CDR3 length: 12 residues. The germline V gene has CDR1 SEHNR and CDR2 FQNEAQ (reference sequence). Deletions cut 5 bases from V and 4 bases from J, with 8 bases between. The CDR3 DNA reads as TGTGCCAGCAGCCCCGGGGGCTATGGCTACACCTTC. It is translated as CASSPGGYGYTF.

The chain uses TRBV12-5 and TRBJ2-5; tentative D call: TRBD1 (5 bases). V lost 5 bases to trimming and J lost 3 bases, with 22 bases between them. The length of the CDR3 is 17 residues. Germline loops: CDR1 LGHNT, CDR2 FRNRAP. CDR3 residues: CASGALRAPFFKETQYF. The CDR3 DNA sequence: TGTGCTAGTGGTGCCCTCAGGGCGCCTTTCTTTAAAGAGACCCAGTACTTC.

The chain recombines TRBV30 with TRBJ1-3; D is unresolved. Germline V gives CDR1 GTSNPN, CDR2 SVGIG (reference sequence). The V and J ends lost 4 bases and 8 bases respectively, with 12 bases between them. The CDR3 consists of 12 residues. The CDR3 bases are TGTGCCTGGAACAGAGACGCCCACACCATATATTTT. Its translation is CAWNRDAHTIYF.

The chain is built from TRBV19 and TRBJ2-1; 8 bases fit TRBD1. This CDR3 region has 13 residues. V was pared by 10 bases and J by 7 bases, with 9 bases of the junction left unmatched. Germline V gives CDR1 LNHDA, CDR2 SQIVND (reference sequence). The DNA of the CDR3 is TGTGCCAACCCGGGACAGGTATTGAATGAGCAGTTCTTC. Translating it yields CANPGQVLNEQFF.

The chain recombines TRBV19 with TRBJ2-5; D possibly corresponds to TRBD2 (5 bases). Germline V gives CDR1 LNHDA, CDR2 SQIVND (reference sequence). V lost 4 bases and J lost 4, with 13 bases in between. This CDR3 has 14 amino acids. For the CDR3, the DNA is TGTGCCAGTAGTACCCGTACTAGTGCAGAGACCCAGTACTTC. Its protein product is CASSTRTSAETQYF.

The genes are TRBV21-1 and TRBJ2-7; TRBD1, the D gene given by the table, was not confirmed from the DNA. TRBV21-1 is recorded as a pseudogene. The CDR3 runs to 15 residues. CDR3 sequence (DNA): TGTGCCACCTCGAAAGGGGTTACAGGACCGTACGAGCAGTACTTC. It translates to CATSKGVTGPYEQYF.

J is TRBJ1-2 and V is TRBV6-5, with unresolved D. This CDR3 region has 13 residues. Germline values: CDR1 MNHEY, CDR2 SVGAGI. V was pared by 0 bases and J by 5 bases, with 7 bases between. CDR3 DNA sequence: TGTGCCAGCAGTTACTCAACAGCTTATGGCTACACCTTC. This translates into CASSYSTAYGYTF.

This chain uses TRBV11-2 with TRBJ2-3; D unclear. The V and J ends lost 1 base and 3 bases respectively, with 5 bases between them. The CDR3 length is 13 residues. Germline assignment: CDR1 SGHAT and CDR2 FQNNGV. The CDR3 DNA reads as TGTGCCAGCAGCTTAGTCACAACAGATACGCAGTATTTT. Protein sequence: CASSLVTTDTQYF.

The chain joins TRBV19 to TRBJ2-1, with 14 positions matching TRBD2. V trimming: 5 bases; J trimming: 2 bases; junction bases outside the gene matches: 5. Germline-derived CDR1 and CDR2 are LNHDA and SQIVND (reference sequence). The CDR3 contains 17 residues. The CDR3 region has the DNA TGTGCCAGTAGTCCCGGGACTAGCGGGAGTGCCTACAATGAGCAGTTCTTC. It is translated as CASSPGTSGSAYNEQFF.